A selection of T cell receptor beta chains follows, all from one sample in a study of HIV-infected patients and healthy controls. TCRdb reprocessed the 5' RACE reads via MiXCR and lists one record per CDR3 protein. The data hold about 10,000 distinct CDR3 sequences, with around 5.9% observed a single time. The sequencing here drew on blood, taken during antiretroviral therapy. These receptors were taken from an adult with HIV infection. The donor label of this sample is uncertain. Both conserved end residues are part of each CDR3. D genes are given only for firm matches. Not every row has a clone size; where given, it reads once, few, many or a size class.

j_call d_call clone_size v_call cdr3_aa cdr3_nt
TRBJ2-2 NA many TRBV5-4 CASSRAGPNTGELFF TGTGCCAGCAGCAGGGCAGGGCCAAACACCGGGGAGCTGTTTTTT
TRBJ2-1 TRBD2 many TRBV3-1 CASSQVPSGDYNEQFF TGTGCCAGCAGCCAAGTCCCTAGCGGGGATTACAATGAGCAGTTCTTC
TRBJ2-3 NA NA TRBV19 CASSIGQSYTDTQYF TGTGCCAGTAGTATAGGACAGTCTTACACAGATACGCAGTATTTT
TRBJ1-5 NA many TRBV18 CASSLNGGRVSNQPQHF TGTGCCAGCTCTCTCAACGGAGGGAGAGTTAGCAATCAGCCCCAGCATTTT
TRBJ2-3 NA medium-sized TRBV4-3 CASSQGGGGSDTQYF TGCGCCAGCAGCCAAGGAGGGGGTGGGTCAGATACGCAGTATTTT
TRBJ2-7 NA many TRBV12-3/TRBV12-4 CASSLSPYEQYF TGTGCCAGCAGTTTATCCCCCTACGAGCAGTACTTC
TRBJ2-5 TRBD2 many TRBV6-5 CASRDGRLAGVETQYF TGTGCCAGCAGAGATGGGAGGCTAGCGGGAGTAGAGACCCAGTACTTC
TRBJ2-5 NA many TRBV14 CASSQDPRLETQYF TGTGCCAGCAGCCAAGATCCCAGGCTAGAGACCCAGTACTTC
TRBJ1-6 NA NA TRBV7-6 CASSLEQFNSPLHF TGTGCCAGCAGCTTGGAACAGTTTAATTCACCCCTCCACTTT
TRBJ2-1 NA many TRBV21-1 CASSKEDALFNNEQFF TGTGCCAGCAGCAAAGAGGACGCTCTTTTTAACAATGAGCAGTTCTTC
TRBJ1-2 NA few TRBV6-5 CASSAGGADGYTF TGTGCCAGCAGTGCGGGGGGCGCAGATGGCTACACCTTC
TRBJ2-7 NA many TRBV7-9 CASSLDVSAYEQYF TGTGCCAGCAGCTTGGACGTTTCGGCTTACGAGCAGTACTTC
TRBJ1-5 NA NA TRBV4-2 CASSQESWGGRGYQPQHF TGTGCCAGCAGCCAAGAGTCGTGGGGCGGCAGGGGATACCAGCCCCAGCATTTT
TRBJ1-1 NA many TRBV29-1 CSVADPGDTEAFF TGCAGCGTCGCCGACCCTGGGGACACTGAAGCTTTCTTT
TRBJ1-2 TRBD1 medium-sized TRBV4-3 CASSPWDRGNYGYTF TGCGCCAGCAGTCCCTGGGACAGGGGAAACTATGGCTACACCTTC
TRBJ1-5 TRBD1 many TRBV5-6 CASSLGAQQGHQPQHF TGTGCCAGCAGCTTGGGGGCCCAACAGGGGCACCAGCCCCAGCATTTT
TRBJ2-2 NA many TRBV7-6 CASSPNRMNTGELFF TGTGCCAGCAGCCCTAACCGAATGAACACCGGGGAGCTGTTTTTT